The next 10 T cell receptor beta chains were all read from a single sample in a study of cytomegalovirus exposure and HLA in healthy donors. The study ran its PCR with 60 Vbeta and 13 Jbeta primers. Libraries were prepared by immunoSEQ multiplex PCR; TCRdb keeps only in-frame clonotypes and omits some of them. Counted here are around 52,000 clones, approximately 80% occurring once; the ten biggest clones make up approximately 1.7%. The sample consisted of PBMCs. Receptor source: a man in his forties in good health and CMV-seronegative.

In its sample, this clone was seen once. J is TRBJ2-2 and V is TRBV18, with D perhaps TRBD2 (6 bases). Deletions cut 0 bases from V and 5 bases from J, with 10 bases between. The CDR3 consists of 15 residues. The germline CDR1 and CDR2 sequences are KGHSH and LQKENI. CDR3 region: CASSPPDGSTGELFF. The CDR3 nucleotides read TGTGCCAGCTCACCACCGGACGGGAGTACCGGGGAGCTGTTTTTT. The variable domain in full, with the rest retrieved from reference TRBV18 and TRBJ2-2, is NAGVMQNPRHLVRRRGQEARLRCSPMKGHSHVYWYRQLPEEGLKFMVYLQKENIIDESGMPKERFSAEFPKEGPSILRIQQVVRGDSAAYFCASSPPDGSTGELFFGEGSRLTVL.

The CDR3 is CASSERDSPLHF. The CDR3, as DNA: TGTGCCAGCAGCGAGCGGGATTCACCCCTCCACTTT. The chain recombines TRBV7-9 with TRBJ1-6; D is unresolved. The V and J ends lost 5 bases and 8 bases respectively, with 7 bases between them. The germline V gene encodes CDR1 SEHNR and CDR2 FQNEAQ (reference sequence). The CDR3 length is 12 residues.

V usage is TRBV9 and J usage is TRBJ2-2; the match to TRBD1 covers 10 bases. J was trimmed by 2 bases and V by 1 base; bases with no gene match: 20. This CDR3 is 22 amino acids long. Germline assignment: CDR1 SGDLS and CDR2 YYNGEE. The CDR3 region is CASSVSPSPGQGLLGNTGELFF. The DNA for the CDR3 is TGTGCCAGCAGCGTATCACCATCACCGGGACAGGGGCTCCTCGGAAACACCGGGGAGCTGTTTTTT.

The genes are TRBV6-1 and TRBJ1-3; no clear D gene. Per germline, CDR1 MNHNS and CDR2 SASEGT. V lost 0 bases and J 4 bases, leaving 7 bases between the germline ends. This CDR3 is built from 14 residues. In DNA, the CDR3 is TGTGCCAGCAGTGAAGCGCGGCGGGGAAACACCATATATTTT. Its translation: CASSEARRGNTIYF.

The chain carries TRBV29-1 and TRBJ1-5; no reliable D call. V was cut by 7 bases and J by 0 bases, with 7 bases left in between. The CDR3 totals 12 residues. CDR1 is SQVTM, CDR2 ANQGSEA, per germline. CDR3 in DNA: TGCAGCGCCGGGGATAGCAATCAGCCCCAGCATTTT. Translating it yields CSAGDSNQPQHF.

This clone appeared once. The rearrangement joins TRBV27 to TRBJ1-5; tentative D call: TRBD1 (5 bases). V was cut by 5 bases and J by 4 bases, with 12 bases left in between. This CDR3 region has 14 residues. Looked up from germline, CDR1 is MNHEY and CDR2 is SMNVEV (reference sequence). This CDR3 reads CASSQRTGNQPQHF. In nucleotides, the CDR3 is TGTGCCAGCAGTCAGAGAACAGGAAATCAGCCCCAGCATTTT.

For the CDR3, the DNA is TGTGCCAGCTCCCCAATACGACAGGGTTCAGAGACCCAGTACTTC. Translation: CASSPIRQGSETQYF. The chain recombines TRBV18 with TRBJ2-5; 7 bases align to TRBD1. The germline gives CDR1 KGHSH, CDR2 LQKENI. J lost 4 bases, V lost 6 bases, and 11 bases had no gene match. The CDR3 extends over 15 amino acids.

The CDR3: CASAQGIWTEAFF. DNA for the CDR3: TGTGCCAGCGCACAGGGGATTTGGACTGAAGCTTTCTTT. V and J are TRBV19 and TRBJ1-1; 7 positions agree with TRBD1. Germline trimming cut 9 bases from V and 5 bases from J; bases unmatched to any gene: 9. CDR3 length equals 13 residues. Germline assignment: CDR1 LNHDA and CDR2 SQIVND (reference sequence).

V gene TRBV11-3 combines with J gene TRBJ2-2; TRBD1 matches at 7 bases. V gave up 5 bases and J gave up 1 base; unmatched junction bases: 7. The CDR3 spans 16 residues. Per the germline V gene, CDR1 is SGHNT and CDR2 is YENEEA. CDR3 region: CASSPGGSLNTGELFF. CDR3 sequence (DNA): TGTGCCAGCAGCCCAGGGGGATCCCTGAACACCGGGGAGCTGTTTTTT.

The gene calls are TRBV2 and TRBJ1-5; 8 bases match TRBD1. Germline CDR1 is SNHLY and CDR2 is FYNNEI. This CDR3 comprises 14 residues. The junction had 6 bases not matched to a gene; V was cut back by 5 bases and J by 6 bases. CDR3 protein: CASSPDRGGQPQHF. CDR3 DNA sequence: TGTGCCAGCAGTCCTGACAGGGGAGGTCAGCCCCAGCATTTT. The full variable domain, with the rest looked up from reference TRBV2 and TRBJ1-5, is EPEVTQTPSHQVTQMGQEVILRCVPISNHLYFYWYRQILGQKVEFLVSFYNNEISEKSEIFDDQFSVERPDGSNFTLKIRSTKLEDSAMYFCASSPDRGGQPQHFGDGTRLSIL.